A single sample is the source of the 25 T cell receptor beta chains below, sequenced in a study of blood T cell repertoires in COVID-19. Measured with immunoSEQ multiplex PCR; TCRdb has only the in-frame clones, and not every one. The table shows roughly 88,000 clones, with approximately 70% occurring only once. What was sequenced was peripheral blood. The receptors come from a woman aged 60-75 years in a cohort sampled during active or convalescent COVID-19.

This chain uses TRBV5-4 with TRBJ2-1, with TRBD2 as a possible D gene (5 bases). CDR3 size: 14 residues. V lost 1 base and J 8 bases, leaving 13 bases between the germline ends. Looked up from germline, CDR1 is SGHNT and CDR2 is YYREEE (reference sequence). CDR3 coding DNA: TGTGCCAGCAGCTTGAAGCGGCAATTCGATGAGCAGTTCTTC. Translating gives CASSLKRQFDEQFF.

The CDR3 sequence is CATRGSEDTGELFF. CDR3 nucleotides: TGTGCTACCAGAGGGTCAGAGGACACCGGGGAGCTGTTTTTT. This sequence joins TRBV12-5 and TRBJ2-2; D possibly corresponds to TRBD2 (5 bases). Trimming left V 10 bases short and J 3 bases short, with 15 bases between. The CDR3 runs 14 residues. CDR1 and CDR2 from the germline V gene are LGHNT and FRNRAP.

The chain uses TRBV28 and TRBJ2-7; 9 bases match TRBD1. Germline assignment: CDR1 MDHEN and CDR2 SYDVKM. J was trimmed by 6 bases and V by 10 bases; bases with no gene match: 13. The CDR3 extends over 14 amino acids. The CDR3 bases are TGTGCCACCTACTACAACAGGGGGCAGGGCGAGCAGTACTTC. Its translation: CATYYNRGQGEQYF. Combining the CDR3 with reference TRBV28 and TRBJ2-7 gives the whole variable domain DVKVTQSSRYLVKRTGEKVFLECVQDMDHENMFWYRQDPGLGLRLIYFSYDVKMKEKGDIPEGYSVSREKKERFSLILESASTNQTSMYLCATYYNRGQGEQYFGPGTRLTVT.

This rearrangement joins TRBV15 to TRBJ1-3; D is unclear. V was pared by 0 bases and J by 2 bases, with 2 bases between. Germline V gives CDR1 LNHNV, CDR2 YYDKDF (reference sequence). The CDR3 spans 13 residues. The CDR3 DNA follows: TGTGCCACCAGCAGAGACACTGGAAACACCATATATTTT. The encoded protein is CATSRDTGNTIYF.

CDR3 nucleotides: TGCGCCAGCAGCCAGGACCCGGGACAGGGGAATTCACCCCTCCACTTT. This sequence encodes CASSQDPGQGNSPLHF. V gene TRBV5-1 combines with J gene TRBJ1-6, with 10 bases that match TRBD1. The CDR3 sequence is 16 residues long. Germline V CDR1 and CDR2: SGHRS, YFSETQ. Trimming at V came to 4 bases and at J to 7 bases, leaving 8 bases not matched to a gene.

The chain employs TRBV29-1 and TRBJ2-4, with TRBD1 identical over 7 bases. This CDR3 contains 15 residues. The germline CDR1 and CDR2 sequences are SQVTM and ANQGSEA. Germline trimming cut 7 bases from V and 2 bases from J; bases unmatched to any gene: 11. This CDR3 reads CSGLMTGRTKNIQYF. DNA of the CDR3: TGCAGCGGCCTAATGACAGGGAGAACCAAAAACATTCAGTACTTC.

This chain uses TRBV6-5 with TRBJ2-7, with D possibly TRBD1 on 5 matching bases. V lost 6 bases, J lost 3 bases, and 12 bases lay in between. The CDR3 length is 13 residues. Per germline, CDR1 MNHEY and CDR2 SVGAGI. Here the CDR3 DNA reads TGTGCCAGCAGGAGGTCAGGGAACTACGAGCAGTACTTC. As protein: CASRRSGNYEQYF.

The chain joins TRBV29-1 to TRBJ1-1; 9 nucleotides line up with TRBD1. Germline V gives CDR1 SQVTM, CDR2 ANQGSEA. Trimming removed 4 bases from V and 0 bases from J; junction bases left unmatched: 3. The CDR3 totals 14 residues. The DNA for the CDR3 is TGCAGCGTTGGGGGGACAGGGATGAACACTGAAGCTTTCTTT. Protein sequence: CSVGGTGMNTEAFF. The complete variable domain, with remaining parts taken from reference TRBV29-1 and TRBJ1-1, reads SAVISQKPSRDICQRGTSLTIQCQVDSQVTMMFWYRQQPGQSLTLIATANQGSEATYESGFVIDKFPISRPNLTFSTLTVSNMSPEDSSIYLCSVGGTGMNTEAFFGQGTRLTVV.

This clone was seen repeatedly, ten times or more. This chain connects TRBV3-1 (or the pseudogene TRBV3-2) to TRBJ2-7; tentatively, D is TRBD2 (5 bases). The CDR3 consists of 14 residues. V gave up 6 bases and J gave up 2 bases, with 14 bases separating them. Germline values: CDR1 LGHDT, CDR2 YNNKEL (reference sequence). CDR3 nucleotides: TGTGCCAGCAGTCACAGCGGATACACCTACGAGCAGTACTTC. It translates to CASSHSGYTYEQYF.

CDR3 DNA sequence: TGCGCCAGCAGCTTGCGTGTAGCCCCTTACAATGAGCAGTTCTTC. Protein: CASSLRVAPYNEQFF. The chain recombines TRBV5-1 with TRBJ2-1; D is undetermined. The CDR3 covers 15 residues. From germline, CDR1 is SGHRS and CDR2 YFSETQ. Trimming removed 1 base from V and 4 bases from J, with 12 bases in between.

The rearrangement joins TRBV18 to TRBJ1-1; D call uncertain. Germline V gene lookup returns CDR1 KGHSH and CDR2 LQKENI. V shed 4 bases and J shed 0 bases, with 15 bases lying between them. CDR3 length equals 16 residues. This chain's CDR3 is CASSRLPEPMNTEAFF. The CDR3 DNA sequence: TGTGCCAGCTCACGACTGCCAGAGCCAATGAACACTGAAGCTTTCTTT. Full variable domain (missing parts from reference TRBV18 and TRBJ1-1): NAGVMQNPRHLVRRRGQEARLRCSPMKGHSHVYWYRQLPEEGLKFMVYLQKENIIDESGMPKERFSAEFPKEGPSILRIQQVVRGDSAAYFCASSRLPEPMNTEAFFGQGTRLTVV.

The chain joins TRBV4-1 to TRBJ1-2; 8 nucleotides match TRBD1. The CDR3 spans 15 residues. Trimming at V came to 10 bases and at J to 6 bases, leaving 16 bases not matched to a gene. Germline lookup yields CDR1 MGHRA and CDR2 YSYEKL. CDR3 nucleotides: TGCGCCACCAAAACTCGGACAGGGATCATGGATGGCTACACCTTC. It is translated as CATKTRTGIMDGYTF.

This clone was seen a handful of times. The genes are TRBV5-1 and TRBJ2-1; 7 bases align to TRBD1. The J segment lost 9 bases and the V segment lost 5 bases, leaving 14 bases of the junction unmatched. The CDR3 is 15 amino acids. Germline assignment: CDR1 SGHRS and CDR2 YFSETQ. The CDR3 is CASRSTDRPFGEQFF. CDR3 bases: TGCGCCAGCAGGTCAACGGACAGGCCTTTCGGTGAGCAGTTCTTC.

The chain is built from TRBV4-2 and TRBJ2-7, with 7 bases identical to TRBD2. J was trimmed by 3 bases and V by 0 bases; bases with no gene match: 14. The CDR3 loop spans 18 amino acids. The germline CDR1 and CDR2 sequences are LGHNA and YNFKEQ. The CDR3 DNA reads TGTGCCAGCAGCCAAGATCCCATGGGGGGACTATCAAACTACGAGCAGTACTTC. Translation: CASSQDPMGGLSNYEQYF.

This chain connects TRBV5-1 to TRBJ1-2, with D unclear. V was trimmed by 0 bases and J by 0 bases, leaving 6 bases between them. The CDR3 runs 14 residues. Germline CDR1 SGHRS, CDR2 YFSETQ. The CDR3 DNA reads as TGCGCCAGCAGCTTGGAGCTGGCTAACTATGGCTACACCTTC. Translating it yields CASSLELANYGYTF.

The rearrangement uses TRBV6-6 and TRBJ1-2; perhaps TRBD1 as D (5 bases). Looked up from germline, CDR1 is MNHNY and CDR2 is SVGAGI (reference sequence). Trimming left V 2 bases short and J 2 bases short, with 9 bases between. The CDR3 is 14 amino acids. CDR3 residues: CASSYRGGNYGYTF. Here the CDR3 DNA reads TGTGCCAGCAGTTACCGCGGGGGAAACTATGGCTACACCTTC.

The chain is built from TRBV11-2 and TRBJ1-6; 7 bases align to TRBD1. V was pared by 4 bases and J by 8 bases, with 8 bases of the junction left unmatched. The germline V gene has CDR1 SGHAT and CDR2 FQNNGV. This CDR3 has 15 residues. The CDR3 coding sequence is TGTGCCAGCAGCTCCCACAGGGGAAGGTATTCACCCCTCCACTTT. Protein product: CASSSHRGRYSPLHF.

The chain uses TRBV2 and TRBJ2-4; possibly TRBD1 for D (6 bases). Germline V gene data show CDR1 as SNHLY and CDR2 as FYNNEI. The ends were cut back, 1 base at V and 4 bases at J, with 8 bases in the middle. This CDR3 has 14 amino acids. In DNA form, the CDR3 reads TGTGCCAGCAGTGAAGAGACAGGAAAAAACATTCAGTACTTC. Translated, it gives CASSEETGKNIQYF.

This chain connects TRBV28 to TRBJ1-5, with TRBD1 identical over 9 bases. The CDR3 sequence is 17 residues long. V shed 4 bases and J 0 bases; nucleotides not matched to a gene: 7. Germline loops: CDR1 MDHEN, CDR2 SYDVKM. CDR3 protein: CASSWTGAEFSNQPQHF. The CDR3 bases are TGTGCCAGCAGTTGGACAGGGGCCGAGTTTAGCAATCAGCCCCAGCATTTT.

There are many counts of this clone. This chain joins TRBV5-4 and TRBJ1-5; D ambiguous. Trimming took 0 bases from V and 4 from J, leaving 5 bases between them. CDR1 and CDR2 from the germline V gene are SGHNT and YYREEE (reference sequence). CDR3 size: 13 residues. The CDR3 region is CASSLGPNQPQHF. CDR3 DNA sequence: TGTGCCAGCAGCTTGGGGCCTAATCAGCCCCAGCATTTT.

J is TRBJ2-2 and V is TRBV5-4; maybe TRBD2 (6 bases). This CDR3 is built from 13 residues. The germline CDR1 and CDR2 sequences are SGHNT and YYREEE (reference sequence). Trimming removed 4 bases at V and 8 bases at J, with 12 bases between. CDR3 nucleotides: TGTGCCAGCAGCATATTGGGGAGGGGGGAGCTGTTTTTT. It yields the protein CASSILGRGELFF. The entire variable domain, with the rest obtained from reference TRBV5-4 and TRBJ2-2, is as follows: ETGVTQSPTHLIKTRGQQVTLRCSSQSGHNTVSWYQQALGQGPQFIFQYYREEENGRGNFPPRFSGLQFPNYSSELNVNALELDDSALYLCASSILGRGELFFGEGSRLTVL.

The V gene is TRBV28, the J gene TRBJ2-3, with TRBD1 matching over 7 bases. Germline CDR1 MDHEN, CDR2 SYDVKM. The CDR3 is 17 residues long. The trim removed 2 bases at V and 4 bases at J, leaving 12 bases unmatched. The CDR3 DNA follows: TGTGCCAGCAGTTTAGAGAGACAGGGCGTAACGGCAGATACGCAGTATTTT. This gives the protein CASSLERQGVTADTQYF.

The chain combines TRBV28 with TRBJ2-3, with D tentatively TRBD2 (7 bases). V was shortened by 4 bases and J by 1 base, with 21 bases between the two germline ends. This CDR3 has 18 residues. Per the germline V gene, CDR1 is MDHEN and CDR2 is SYDVKM. DNA for the CDR3: TGTGCCAGCAGTTCGACCTCCGTAGGGGAGGGGGGCACAGATACGCAGTATTTT. Its protein is CASSSTSVGEGGTDTQYF.

The chain has TRBV7-2 and TRBJ2-7; a weak D match, TRBD1 (6 bases). The CDR3 runs 13 residues. Trimming took off 6 bases at V and 4 bases at J, with 13 bases between the two ends. Germline CDR1 is SGHTA and CDR2 is FQGNSA. The CDR3 sequence: CASSRDNPYEQYF. The CDR3 nucleotides read TGTGCCAGCAGTCGGGACAACCCTTACGAGCAGTACTTC.

As concerns this clone: The same CDR3 also results from other DNA sequences found in this sample. The chain employs TRBV6-5 and TRBJ2-7; 7 bases fit TRBD1. Germline assignment: CDR1 MNHEY and CDR2 SVGAGI. V shed 0 bases, J shed 2 bases, and the junction held 4 bases outside the gene matches. The CDR3 is 15 residues long. This CDR3 reads CASSYSNRGTYEQYF. CDR3 in DNA: TGTGCCAGCAGTTACTCCAACAGGGGCACCTACGAGCAGTACTTC.